Reported below is one T cell receptor beta chain. Its antigen is not identified. This sample was included in a study of OX40 agonist ivuxolimab in advanced cancers. Study conclusions and caveats: Both blood CD4+ and CD8+ T cells showed clonal growth by week 6 at 0.1 to 3.0 mg/kg.

Germline CDR1 is LNHDA and CDR2 is SQIVND (reference sequence). CDR3 size: 15 residues. V dropped 6 bases and J dropped 5; count of bases not matched to a gene: 10. Clones were read by immunoSEQ multiplex PCR, and TCRdb kept only the in-frame ones, dropping some. Counted here are about 52,000 clones, around 93% occurring once; the ten biggest clones make up more than 20%. The specimen comprised CD4+ or CD8+ T cells sorted from blood, sampled in a trial of the OX40 agonist ivuxolimab. The clonotype comes from an adult with an advanced solid tumor such as melanoma, head and neck, liver or kidney cancer. The J gene is TRBJ1-5, the V gene TRBV19; 7 nucleotides align to TRBD1. CDR3 in DNA: TGTGCCAGTAGCATGAACAGGGGTAATTATCAGCCCCAGCATTTT. This gives the protein CASSMNRGNYQPQHF.